This TCR beta chain comes out of a study of human thymus T cells. Sequenced by immunoSEQ multiplex PCR; TCRdb stores in-frame clones only, minus some. This sample carries 55,000 to 70,000 clones, approximately 93% of them seen once, and the ten largest clones take approximately 5.9%. CDR3 length: 14 amino acids. Germline V gene sequence: CDR1 SGHTA, CDR2 FQGNSA. Trimming removed 1 base at V and 0 bases at J, with 4 bases between. This TCR derives from a boy under two years old with a congenital heart defect but otherwise immunologically healthy. This chain uses TRBV7-2 with TRBJ2-1; D call uncertain. What was sequenced was blood. The CDR3 DNA reads TGTGCCAGCAGCTTAGGTTACTCCTACAATGAGCAGTTCTTC. It is translated as CASSLGYSYNEQFF.